One and the same sample provided the 28 T cell receptor beta chains below, sequenced in a study of shared clonotypes between healthy human individuals. The table came from immunoSEQ multiplex PCR; TCRdb's copy has only in-frame clones and leaves some out. The data hold roughly 1 million clones, with around 74% observed a single time. Sequencing input: memory CD4+ T cells sorted from blood. The subset: CD45RA-negative fraction. The source of these receptors is a man aged 18 to 30 in good health.

The V gene is TRBV5-4, the J gene TRBJ2-7, with D uncertain. The CDR3 is 13 amino acids. Germline assignment: CDR1 SGHNT and CDR2 YYREEE (reference sequence). The V gene lost 0 bases and the J gene lost 5 bases, with 9 bases spanning the gap. As DNA, the CDR3 is TGTGCCAGCAGCTTGGCACAGTCCGACGAGCAGTACTTC. This translates into CASSLAQSDEQYF.

This clone is a singleton in its sample. The chain joins TRBV2 to TRBJ2-1, with 10 nucleotides matching TRBD2. CDR3 length: 16 amino acids. Trimming took 6 bases from V and 1 from J; bases not matched to a gene: 6. CDR1 is SNHLY and CDR2 is FYNNEI in the germline V gene. CDR3 bases: TGTGCCAGCAGGGGCACTAGCGGGGCATCCTACAATGAGCAGTTCTTC. This encodes CASRGTSGASYNEQFF.

This sequence joins TRBV7-2 and TRBJ1-6; 10 bases are shared with TRBD1. The germline CDR1 and CDR2 sequences are SGHTA and FQGNSA. The CDR3 spans 15 residues. V was clipped by 7 bases and J by 7 bases; unmatched bases: 7. The CDR3 region is CASTVGQGVNSPLHF. The DNA of the CDR3 is TGTGCCAGCACTGTTGGACAGGGGGTAAATTCACCCCTCCACTTT. Full variable domain (outside the CDR3, taken from reference TRBV7-2 and TRBJ1-6): GAGVSQSPSNKVTEKGKDVELRCDPISGHTALYWYRQSLGQGLEFLIYFQGNSAPDKSGLPSDRFSAERTGGSVSTLTIQRTQQEDSAVYLCASTVGQGVNSPLHFGNGTRLTVT.

About this clone itself: A junction end diverges from the germline sequence, so it may reflect a read error. J is TRBJ2-1 and V is TRBV10-3; tentative D call: TRBD2 (6 bases). The germline V gene encodes CDR1 ENHRY and CDR2 SYGVKD. CDR3 length: 14 residues. The CDR3 bases are TGTGCCATTAGTGGGACCCCGGACTATGGTGAGCAGTTCTTC. Its translation: CAISGTPDYGEQFF.

The J gene is TRBJ1-2, the V gene TRBV28, with D possibly being TRBD1 (5 bases). The CDR3 is 14 amino acids. The germline CDR1 and CDR2 sequences are MDHEN and SYDVKM. Trimming left V 5 bases short and J 7 bases short, with 17 bases between. Here the CDR3 reads CASSPLSWGGGYTF. The CDR3 DNA sequence: TGTGCCAGCAGTCCGCTTAGTTGGGGGGGTGGCTACACCTTC.

This clone was observed a handful of times. V gene TRBV2 combines with J gene TRBJ2-5, with D possibly being TRBD1 (5 bases). Germline V lookup: CDR1 SNHLY, CDR2 FYNNEI. CDR3 length: 13 amino acids. Between the trimmed V and J ends, which lost 8 bases and 3 bases, there was a span of 13 bases. The CDR3, as DNA: TGTGCCAGCGTCAAGGGGCCTAAAGAGACCCAGTACTTC. It codes for CASVKGPKETQYF.

The rearrangement joins TRBV18 to TRBJ2-5; D is tentatively TRBD1 or TRBD2 (5 bases each). CDR3 length equals 14 residues. V was cut by 3 bases and J by 1 base, with 9 bases left in between. Germline V gene data show CDR1 as KGHSH and CDR2 as LQKENI. CDR3 protein: CASSPGAAQETQYF. As DNA, the CDR3 is TGTGCCAGCTCACCCGGGGCCGCCCAAGAGACCCAGTACTTC.

The CDR3 region is CASSWTSGGIIDTQYF. For the CDR3, the DNA is TGCGCCAGCAGCTGGACTAGCGGGGGGATAATAGATACGCAGTATTTT. The chain couples TRBV5-1 to TRBJ2-3, with 14 bases identical to TRBD2. J was trimmed by 5 bases and V by 3 bases; bases with no gene match: 5. The CDR3 spans 16 residues. Germline V lookup: CDR1 SGHRS, CDR2 YFSETQ.

The rearrangement links TRBV27 to TRBJ1-6; no reliable D call. The CDR3 runs to 15 residues. Germline lookup yields CDR1 MNHEY and CDR2 SMNVEV (reference sequence). Trimming removed 7 bases at V and 0 bases at J, with 10 bases between. The CDR3 DNA sequence: TGTGCCAGCATCTCTCTCAGCTCCTATAATTCACCCCTCCACTTT. Translation: CASISLSSYNSPLHF.

V usage is TRBV6-5 and J usage is TRBJ1-6, with a tentative D call TRBD1 (5 bases). The CDR3 sequence is 13 residues long. CDR1 and CDR2 (germline): MNHEY, SVGAGI. V lost 5 bases and J lost 9, with 11 bases in between. The CDR3 bases are TGTGCCAGCAGTCCACAAAGGGGTTCACCCCTCCACTTT. Its protein product is CASSPQRGSPLHF.

This chain uses TRBV10-3 with TRBJ1-2; TRBD1 aligns across 11 bases. CDR1 is ENHRY, CDR2 SYGVKD, per germline. There are 16 residues in the CDR3. The V gene end was trimmed by 6 bases and the J gene end by 6 bases; junction bases not matched to a gene: 12. In DNA, the CDR3 is TGTGCCATCAGCACCTCTTTGGACAGGGGGCAGGATGGCTACACCTTC. Its translation: CAISTSLDRGQDGYTF.

J is TRBJ2-3 and V is TRBV4-1; a possible D gene is TRBD2 (6 bases). Trimming cost V 2 bases and J 11 bases, with 14 bases left between them. Germline V gives CDR1 MGHRA, CDR2 YSYEKL. This CDR3 is 13 amino acids long. The CDR3 here is CASSQLQGEVQYF. The CDR3 coding sequence is TGCGCCAGCAGCCAACTCCAAGGGGAGGTGCAGTATTTT.

The chain combines TRBV7-9 with TRBJ1-1; TRBD1 aligns across 7 bases. Germline CDR1 is SEHNR and CDR2 is FQNEAQ (reference sequence). J gave up 3 bases and V 5 bases, and 9 bases lay outside the gene matches. The CDR3 length is 15 residues. The CDR3 DNA is TGTGCCAGCAGCCCACAACCGGGACAGTACACTGAAGCTTTCTTT. Amino acids: CASSPQPGQYTEAFF.

The J gene is TRBJ1-5, the V gene TRBV19; D not resolved. Germline CDR1 and CDR2: LNHDA and SQIVND (reference sequence). Trimming removed 6 bases at V and 5 bases at J, with 8 bases between. This CDR3 has 12 amino acids. The chain's CDR3 is CASRRPDQPQHF. The DNA of the CDR3 is TGTGCCAGTAGGAGACCCGATCAGCCCCAGCATTTT.

The chain employs TRBV9 and TRBJ2-7; D remains ambiguous. The CDR3 extends over 15 amino acids. Germline-derived CDR1 and CDR2 are SGDLS and YYNGEE. Trimming took off 5 bases at V and 4 bases at J, with 19 bases between the two ends. The CDR3 loop reads CASSPLPGQQYEQYF. The CDR3 bases are TGTGCCAGCAGTCCACTCCCCGGCCAACAATACGAGCAGTACTTC.

This clone was seen only a few times. The gene calls are TRBV21-1 and TRBJ2-5; the tabulated D call, TRBD1, remains unverified against the DNA. TRBV21-1 is a recognized pseudogene. CDR3 length: 15 amino acids. CDR3 loop: CASSKEGTGRETQYF. CDR3 coding DNA: TGTGCCAGCAGCAAAGAGGGAACAGGGCGCGAGACCCAGTACTTC.

This chain links TRBV5-1 with TRBJ2-6; no clear D. V gave up 4 bases and J gave up 2 bases, with 10 bases separating them. Germline values: CDR1 SGHRS, CDR2 YFSETQ. This CDR3 has 15 amino acids. Here the CDR3 DNA reads TGCGCCAGCAGCGCCGGAAAAACTGGGGCCAACGTCCTGACTTTC. Translation: CASSAGKTGANVLTF.

The table lists this clone with a few counts. This chain connects TRBV19 to TRBJ1-5; D unresolved. The CDR3 runs 15 residues. Looked up from germline, CDR1 is LNHDA and CDR2 is SQIVND (reference sequence). Trimming took off 0 bases at V and 4 bases at J, with 10 bases between the two ends. This CDR3 reads CASSIELGRNQPQHF. The CDR3 bases are TGTGCCAGTAGTATAGAGCTAGGTCGGAATCAGCCCCAGCATTTT.

About this clone: The same CDR3 can be traced to other DNA sequences in this sample. V and J are TRBV11-3 and TRBJ2-2, with 9 bases lining up with TRBD1. CDR3 size: 14 residues. In germline, CDR1 is SGHNT, CDR2 YENEEA. With 5 bases clipped from V and 4 bases from J, the junction kept 2 bases outside the gene matches. The CDR3 sequence: CASSLTGGTGELFF. CDR3 coding DNA: TGTGCCAGCAGCCTGACAGGGGGCACCGGGGAGCTGTTTTTT.

The V and J genes are TRBV2 and TRBJ2-5; 10 nucleotides match TRBD2. CDR1 is SNHLY and CDR2 is FYNNEI in the germline V gene. Trimming took 1 base from V and 1 from J; bases not matched to a gene: 3. This CDR3 has 16 amino acids. This chain's CDR3 is CASSEGVAGGQETQYF. CDR3 DNA sequence: TGTGCCAGCAGTGAAGGAGTAGCGGGGGGCCAAGAGACCCAGTACTTC.

This clone was counted a few times. The chain joins TRBV30 to TRBJ1-2; no clear D gene. Germline V gene data show CDR1 as GTSNPN and CDR2 as SVGIG (reference sequence). Trimming stripped 3 bases from V and 4 bases from J, with 9 bases between. The CDR3 runs 12 residues. The CDR3 protein is CAWSRSAYGYTF. The CDR3, as DNA: TGTGCCTGGAGCAGGAGTGCCTATGGCTACACCTTC.

The chain recombines TRBV6-5 with TRBJ2-7; unclear D gene. The CDR3 contains 12 residues. Germline CDR1 MNHEY, CDR2 SVGAGI. Deletions cut 7 bases from V and 3 bases from J, with 10 bases between. The CDR3 region has the DNA TGTGCCAGCATTTCGGGCAACTACGAGCAGTACTTC. Its translation is CASISGNYEQYF.

This rearrangement joins TRBV5-1 to TRBJ2-7, with 9 bases that match TRBD1. The CDR3 has 14 residues. Trimming took 5 bases from V and 5 from J; bases not matched to a gene: 8. Per germline, CDR1 SGHRS and CDR2 YFSETQ. The CDR3 DNA reads as TGCGCCAGCAGACCACAGGGGGCAGGAGACGAGCAGTACTTC. Translating it yields CASRPQGAGDEQYF.

This clone was seen a handful of times. The chain recombines TRBV4-2 with TRBJ1-5; 7 positions match TRBD1. Looked up from germline, CDR1 is LGHNA and CDR2 is YNFKEQ. CDR3 length: 15 amino acids. Unmatched junction bases numbered 4, after V lost 3 bases and J lost 2 bases. The CDR3, as DNA: TGTGCCAGCAGCCAGGAAACAGGGGGCAATCAGCCCCAGCATTTT. Translating gives CASSQETGGNQPQHF.

The chain couples TRBV19 to TRBJ1-6; TRBD1 aligns across 7 bases. V was clipped by 7 bases and J by 9 bases; unmatched bases: 9. This CDR3 has 14 residues. The germline V gene encodes CDR1 LNHDA and CDR2 SQIVND (reference sequence). In DNA form, the CDR3 reads TGTGCCAGTACCGAGACAGGGTTTATTTCACCCCTCCACTTT. Amino acid sequence: CASTETGFISPLHF.

This clone occurred a few times. The chain has TRBV2 and TRBJ1-6; 8 bases align to TRBD1. Germline V gene data show CDR1 as SNHLY and CDR2 as FYNNEI. Trimming at V came to 6 bases and at J to 10 bases, leaving 5 bases not matched to a gene. CDR3 length equals 13 residues. The CDR3 protein is CASRDRAHSPLHF. The CDR3 nucleotides read TGTGCCAGCAGGGACAGGGCCCACTCACCCCTCCACTTT.

The rearrangement joins TRBV5-4 to TRBJ2-1; TRBD2 might be the D (6 bases). V lost 4 bases, J lost 1 base, and 15 bases lay in between. CDR1 and CDR2 (germline): SGHNT, YYREEE (reference sequence). There are 16 residues in the CDR3. CDR3 nucleotide sequence: TGTGCCAGCAGCCTACCCGGGACTGGATCCTACAATGAGCAGTTCTTC. Its protein product is CASSLPGTGSYNEQFF.

The chain links TRBV5-5 to TRBJ1-2; tentatively, D is TRBD1 (5 bases). Germline V gives CDR1 SGHKS, CDR2 YYEKEE (reference sequence). The CDR3 has 14 residues. With 5 bases removed from V and 5 bases from J, the gap between germline ends came to 16 bases. The CDR3 region is CASRTGTQVYGYTF. CDR3 nucleotides: TGTGCCAGCAGGACCGGGACCCAGGTTTATGGCTACACCTTC.